This paragraph covers one TCR beta chain sequence. This entry comes from a study of blood T cell repertoires in COVID-19. For the study at large: Researchers got acute and convalescent COVID-19 samples from the United States, Italy and Spain. Sources were T cells, B-cell-depleted T cells, or PBMCs; the material itself was cDNA or gDNA.

Germline CDR1 reads WSHSY; CDR2 reads SAAADI. Trimming stripped 6 bases from V and 4 bases from J, with 12 bases between. This CDR3 has 13 amino acids. Authors' processing steps: For nucleated cells, counts were estimated from reference gene primer amplification. Assay: immunoSEQ multiplex PCR; the TCRdb copy retains only in-frame clones and omits some. The V and J calls and the clone size are those of that table, but D and trimming were determined from the DNA. The sample holds some 170,000 clones, about 85% seen once. Sample: peripheral blood. V is TRBV10-2 and J is TRBJ1-1; D is unresolved. The sequence was obtained from an older woman with acute or convalescent COVID-19. CDR3 protein: CASRYSEGTEAFF. Here the CDR3 DNA reads TGCGCCAGCAGGTACAGCGAGGGCACTGAAGCTTTCTTT.